The sequence of this TCR beta chain was determined in a study of spatial heterogeneity in lung cancer. The sample's time point: blood at routine non-recurrence follow-up after resection. Whole RNA was taken from tumor, nontumor lung or frozen PBMC; it was then sequenced unsorted. In this sample, this clonotype turned up a few times. TCRdb independently ran MiXCR on the 5' RACE reads; one entry per CDR3 protein. The sample shows about 120,000 distinct CDR3 sequences, 9% to 15% of them seen only once. Germline loops: CDR1 LGHNA, CDR2 YNFKEQ. Trimming left V 0 bases short and J 3 bases short, with 6 bases between. CDR3 length: 14 amino acids.

Sequenced material: PBMCs, taken at follow-up. The chain uses TRBV4-2 and TRBJ1-5; D call uncertain. The clonotype comes from a male donor with early-stage non-small cell lung cancer. The CDR3 nucleotides are TGTGCCAGCAGCCAAGAGCAGGACAATCAGCCCCAGCATTTT. Protein sequence: CASSQEQDNQPQHF.